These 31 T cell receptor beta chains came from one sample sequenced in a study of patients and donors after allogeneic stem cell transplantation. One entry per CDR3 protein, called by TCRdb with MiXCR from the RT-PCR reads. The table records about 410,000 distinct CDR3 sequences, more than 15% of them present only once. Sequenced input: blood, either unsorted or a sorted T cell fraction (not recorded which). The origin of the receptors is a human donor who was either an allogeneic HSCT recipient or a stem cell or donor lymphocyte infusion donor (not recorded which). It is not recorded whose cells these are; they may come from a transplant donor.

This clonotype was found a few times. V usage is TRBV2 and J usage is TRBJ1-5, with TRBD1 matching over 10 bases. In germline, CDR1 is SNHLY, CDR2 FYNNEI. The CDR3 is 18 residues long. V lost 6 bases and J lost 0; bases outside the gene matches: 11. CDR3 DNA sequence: TGTGCCAGCAGGCCCCGGGGACAGGGGACGTTTAGCAATCAGCCCCAGCATTTT. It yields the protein CASRPRGQGTFSNQPQHF.

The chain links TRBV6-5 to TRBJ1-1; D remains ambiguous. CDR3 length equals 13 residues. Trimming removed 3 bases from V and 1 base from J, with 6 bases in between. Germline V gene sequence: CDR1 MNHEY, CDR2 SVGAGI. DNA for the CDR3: TGTGCCAGCAGTTATATCAGGAACACTGAAGCTTTCTTT. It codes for CASSYIRNTEAFF.

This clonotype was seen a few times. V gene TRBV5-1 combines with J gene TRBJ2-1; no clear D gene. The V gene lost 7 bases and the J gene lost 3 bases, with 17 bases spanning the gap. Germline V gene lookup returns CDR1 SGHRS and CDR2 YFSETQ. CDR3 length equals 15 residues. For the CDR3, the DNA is TGCGCCAGCGGAAGGTCTTGGATACTCTACAATGAGCAGTTCTTC. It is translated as CASGRSWILYNEQFF.

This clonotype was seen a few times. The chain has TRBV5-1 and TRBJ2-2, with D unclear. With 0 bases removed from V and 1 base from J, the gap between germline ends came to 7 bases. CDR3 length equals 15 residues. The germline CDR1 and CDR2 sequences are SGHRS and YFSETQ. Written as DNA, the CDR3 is TGCGCCAGCAGCTTGGCACACGGGAACACCGGGGAGCTGTTTTTT. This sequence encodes CASSLAHGNTGELFF.

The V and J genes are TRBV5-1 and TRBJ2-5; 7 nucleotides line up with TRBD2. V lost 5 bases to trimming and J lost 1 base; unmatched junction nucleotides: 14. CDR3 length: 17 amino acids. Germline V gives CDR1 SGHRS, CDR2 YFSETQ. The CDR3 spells CASRSGLAASSQETQYF. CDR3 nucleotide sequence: TGCGCCAGCAGGTCTGGGCTAGCGGCATCCAGCCAAGAGACCCAGTACTTC.

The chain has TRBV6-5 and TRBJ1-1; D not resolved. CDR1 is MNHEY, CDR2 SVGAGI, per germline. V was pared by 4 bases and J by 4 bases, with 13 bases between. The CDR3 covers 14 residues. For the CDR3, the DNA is TGTGCCAGCAGTTCGCCGGGCCTTGGCACTGAAGCTTTCTTT. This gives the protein CASSSPGLGTEAFF.

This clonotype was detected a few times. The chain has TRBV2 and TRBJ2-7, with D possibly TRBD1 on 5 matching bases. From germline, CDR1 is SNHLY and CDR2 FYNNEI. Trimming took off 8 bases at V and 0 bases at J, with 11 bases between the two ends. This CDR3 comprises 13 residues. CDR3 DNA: TGTGCCAGCTCCCCGGACACCTCCTACGAGCAGTACTTC. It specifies CASSPDTSYEQYF.

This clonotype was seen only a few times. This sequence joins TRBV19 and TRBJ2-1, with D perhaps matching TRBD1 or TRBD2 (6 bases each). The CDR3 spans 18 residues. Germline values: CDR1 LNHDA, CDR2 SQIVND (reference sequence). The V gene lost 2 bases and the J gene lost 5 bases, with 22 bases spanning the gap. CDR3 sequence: CASSITQGWASAHNEQFF. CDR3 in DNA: TGTGCCAGTAGTATAACCCAGGGGTGGGCTAGCGCGCACAATGAGCAGTTCTTC.

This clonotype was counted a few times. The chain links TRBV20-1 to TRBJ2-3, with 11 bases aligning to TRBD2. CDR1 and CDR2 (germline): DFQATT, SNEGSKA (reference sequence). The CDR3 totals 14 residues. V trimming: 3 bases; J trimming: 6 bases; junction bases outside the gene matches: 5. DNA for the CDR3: TGCAGTGCTAGGGCTAGCGGGAGGTTGGATACGCAGTATTTT. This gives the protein CSARASGRLDTQYF.

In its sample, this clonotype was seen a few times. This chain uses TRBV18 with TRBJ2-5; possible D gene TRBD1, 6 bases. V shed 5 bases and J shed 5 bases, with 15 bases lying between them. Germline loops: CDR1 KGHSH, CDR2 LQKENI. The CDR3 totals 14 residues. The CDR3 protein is CASSTSGAGETQYF. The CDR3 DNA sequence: TGTGCCAGCTCAACGTCAGGGGCCGGGGAGACCCAGTACTTC.

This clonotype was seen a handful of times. The CDR3 spells CSARDQGASSPLHF. As DNA, the CDR3 is TGCAGTGCTAGAGATCAGGGGGCAAGTTCACCCCTCCACTTT. This sequence joins TRBV20-1 and TRBJ1-6; 8 bases are a match to TRBD1. The CDR3 loop spans 14 amino acids. V was pared by 0 bases and J by 9 bases, with 4 bases of the junction left unmatched. In germline, CDR1 is DFQATT, CDR2 SNEGSKA (reference sequence).

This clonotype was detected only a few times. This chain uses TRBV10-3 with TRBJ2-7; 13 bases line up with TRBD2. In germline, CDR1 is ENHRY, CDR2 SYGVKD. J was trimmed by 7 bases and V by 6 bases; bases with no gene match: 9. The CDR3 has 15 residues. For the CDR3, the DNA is TGTGCCATCAGGGGGACTAGCGGGGCCTCGCGGGAGCAGTACTTC. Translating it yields CAIRGTSGASREQYF.

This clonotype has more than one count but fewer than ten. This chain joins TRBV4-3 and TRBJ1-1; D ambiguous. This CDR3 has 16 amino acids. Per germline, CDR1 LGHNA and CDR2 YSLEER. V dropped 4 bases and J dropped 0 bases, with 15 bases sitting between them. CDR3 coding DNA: TGCGCCAGCAGCCCCCGCCCCCCGGGGATGAACACTGAAGCTTTCTTT. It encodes CASSPRPPGMNTEAFF.

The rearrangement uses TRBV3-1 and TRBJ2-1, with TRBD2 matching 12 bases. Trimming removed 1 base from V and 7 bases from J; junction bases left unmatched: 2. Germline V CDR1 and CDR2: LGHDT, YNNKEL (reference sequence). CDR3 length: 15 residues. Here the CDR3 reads CASSQGTSGRNEQFF. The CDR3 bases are TGTGCCAGCAGCCAAGGAACTAGCGGGAGGAATGAGCAGTTCTTC.

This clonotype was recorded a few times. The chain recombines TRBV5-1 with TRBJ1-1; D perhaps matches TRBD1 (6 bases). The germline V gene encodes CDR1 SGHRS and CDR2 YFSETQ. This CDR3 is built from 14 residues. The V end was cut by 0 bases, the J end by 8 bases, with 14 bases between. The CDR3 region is CASSLEDRALEAFF. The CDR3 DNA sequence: TGCGCCAGCAGCTTGGAGGACAGAGCCCTGGAAGCTTTCTTT.

The CDR3 DNA is TGTGCCAGCAGTTTAGGGGCAAGGCACAACTATGGCTACACCTTC. Translation: CASSLGARHNYGYTF. This sequence joins TRBV12-3 or TRBV12-4 and TRBJ1-2, with D unclear. The CDR3 sequence is 15 residues long. Trimming left V 1 base short and J 2 bases short, with 11 bases between.

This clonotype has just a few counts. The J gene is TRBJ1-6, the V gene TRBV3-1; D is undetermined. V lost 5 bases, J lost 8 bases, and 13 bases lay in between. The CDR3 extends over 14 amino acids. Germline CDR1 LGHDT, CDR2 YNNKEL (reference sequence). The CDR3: CASSLTARYSPLHF. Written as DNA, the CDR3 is TGTGCCAGCAGCTTGACCGCCCGATATTCACCCCTCCACTTT.

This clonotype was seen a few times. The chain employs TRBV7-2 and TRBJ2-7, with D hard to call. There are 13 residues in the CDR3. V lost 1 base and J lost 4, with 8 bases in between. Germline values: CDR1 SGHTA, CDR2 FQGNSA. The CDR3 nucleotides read TGTGCCAGCAGCTTAGATTGGCTATACGAGCAGTACTTC. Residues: CASSLDWLYEQYF.

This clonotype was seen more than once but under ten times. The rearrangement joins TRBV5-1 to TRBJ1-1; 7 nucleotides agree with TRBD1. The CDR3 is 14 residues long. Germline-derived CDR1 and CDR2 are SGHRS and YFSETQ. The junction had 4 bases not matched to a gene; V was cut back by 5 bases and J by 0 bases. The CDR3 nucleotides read TGCGCCAGCAGAAACAGGGGCATGAACACTGAAGCTTTCTTT. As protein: CASRNRGMNTEAFF.

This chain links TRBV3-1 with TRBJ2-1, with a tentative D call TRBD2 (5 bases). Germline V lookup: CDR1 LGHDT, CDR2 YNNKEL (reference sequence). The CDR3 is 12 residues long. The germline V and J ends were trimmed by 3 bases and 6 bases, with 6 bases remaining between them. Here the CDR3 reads CASSHLANEQFF. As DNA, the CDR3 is TGTGCCAGCAGCCATCTAGCCAATGAGCAGTTCTTC.

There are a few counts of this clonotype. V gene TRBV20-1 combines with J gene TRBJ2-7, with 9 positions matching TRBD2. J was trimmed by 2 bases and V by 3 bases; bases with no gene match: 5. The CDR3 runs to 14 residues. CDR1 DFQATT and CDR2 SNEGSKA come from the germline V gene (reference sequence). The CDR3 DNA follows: TGCAGTGCTAGGCACCTAGCGGGGCCCTACGAGCAGTACTTC. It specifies CSARHLAGPYEQYF.

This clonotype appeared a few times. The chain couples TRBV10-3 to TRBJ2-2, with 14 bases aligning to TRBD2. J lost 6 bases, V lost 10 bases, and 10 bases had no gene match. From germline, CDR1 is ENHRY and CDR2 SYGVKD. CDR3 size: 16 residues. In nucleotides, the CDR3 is TGTGCCACCCTCGCCGGGACTAGCGGGAGAGCCGGGGAGCTGTTTTTT. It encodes CATLAGTSGRAGELFF.

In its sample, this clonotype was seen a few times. The CDR3 sequence: CASSFHLAGNTGELFF. For the CDR3, the DNA is TGTGCCAGCAGTTTTCACCTTGCGGGGAACACCGGGGAGCTGTTTTTT. The chain recombines TRBV12-3 or TRBV12-4 with TRBJ2-2; D may be TRBD2 (5 bases). The V and J ends lost 3 bases and 1 base respectively, with 12 bases between them. The length of the CDR3 is 16 residues.

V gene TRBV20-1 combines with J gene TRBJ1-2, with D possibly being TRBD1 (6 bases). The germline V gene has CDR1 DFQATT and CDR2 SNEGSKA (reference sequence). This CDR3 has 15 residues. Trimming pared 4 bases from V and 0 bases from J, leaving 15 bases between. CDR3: CSATGTSNPNYGYTF. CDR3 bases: TGCAGTGCTACCGGGACAAGTAATCCTAACTATGGCTACACCTTC.

Here the CDR3 reads CSVTAGTGIYEQYF. The CDR3, as DNA: TGCAGTGTTACGGCCGGGACTGGGATATACGAGCAGTACTTC. The genes are TRBV20-1 and TRBJ2-7, with D possibly matching TRBD2 (6 bases). The CDR3 consists of 14 residues. The V and J ends lost 7 bases and 4 bases respectively, with 20 bases between them. Germline CDR1 is DFQATT and CDR2 is SNEGSKA (reference sequence).

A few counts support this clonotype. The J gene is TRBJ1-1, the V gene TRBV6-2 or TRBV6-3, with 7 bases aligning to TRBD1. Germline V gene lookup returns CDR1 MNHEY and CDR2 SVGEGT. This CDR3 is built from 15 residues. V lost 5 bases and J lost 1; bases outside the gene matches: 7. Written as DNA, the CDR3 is TGTGCCAGCAGTCGCCGACAGGGAAAGAACACTGAAGCTTTCTTT. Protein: CASSRRQGKNTEAFF.

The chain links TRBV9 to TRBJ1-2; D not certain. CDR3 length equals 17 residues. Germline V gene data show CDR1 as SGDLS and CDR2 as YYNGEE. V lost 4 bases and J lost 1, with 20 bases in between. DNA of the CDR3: TGTGCCAGCAGCCCCCGGGCCCTTGCCCGAAATAACTATGGCTACACCTTC. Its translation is CASSPRALARNNYGYTF.

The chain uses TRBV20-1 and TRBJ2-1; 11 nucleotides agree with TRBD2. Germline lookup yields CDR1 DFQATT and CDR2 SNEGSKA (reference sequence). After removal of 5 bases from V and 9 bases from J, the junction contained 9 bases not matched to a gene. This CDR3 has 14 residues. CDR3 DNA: TGCAGTGCTCTTAGCGGGGGGGCAGTAGGTGAGCAGTTCTTC. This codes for CSALSGGAVGEQFF.

The CDR3 loop reads CASSGASGRVGDTQYF. The CDR3 coding sequence is TGTGCCAGCAGCGGGGCTAGCGGGAGAGTTGGAGATACGCAGTATTTT. The chain links TRBV5-4 to TRBJ2-3, with 10 positions matching TRBD2. V lost 4 bases and J lost 5; bases outside the gene matches: 10. This CDR3 comprises 16 residues. Germline V gene sequence: CDR1 SGHNT, CDR2 YYREEE (reference sequence).

The CDR3 region is CASSLVRGQRAFF. CDR3 bases: TGTGCCAGCAGCTTAGTCAGGGGGCAGAGAGCTTTCTTT. The chain links TRBV7-2 to TRBJ1-1, with TRBD1 matching over 8 bases. Per germline, CDR1 SGHTA and CDR2 FQGNSA. The CDR3 is 13 amino acids. Losses at the gene ends were 1 base for V and 10 bases for J; bases not matched to a gene: 5. Full variable domain (rest looked up from reference TRBV7-2 and TRBJ1-1): GAGVSQSPSNKVTEKGKDVELRCDPISGHTALYWYRQSLGQGLEFLIYFQGNSAPDKSGLPSDRFSAERTGGSVSTLTIQRTQQEDSAVYLCASSLVRGQRAFFGQGTRLTVV.

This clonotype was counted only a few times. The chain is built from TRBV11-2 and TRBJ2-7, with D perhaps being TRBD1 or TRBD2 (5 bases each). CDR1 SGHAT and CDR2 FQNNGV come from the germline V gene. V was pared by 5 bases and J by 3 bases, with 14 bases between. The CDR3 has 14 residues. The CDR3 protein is CASSRDQPNYEQYF. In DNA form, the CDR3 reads TGTGCCAGCAGCCGGGACCAACCCAACTACGAGCAGTACTTC.